This note documents a single TCR beta chain sequence. The data originate from a study of blood T cells in healthy people across ages. Through a sample-barcoded 5' primer and a J-beta primer mix, a second PCR was run for roughly 7 to 12 cycles. TCRdb used MiXCR to reprocess the 5' RACE reads, holding one entry per CDR3 protein. The sample lists 700,000 or so distinct CDR3 sequences, about a fifth occurring once. The specimen was blood. This TCR came from a man between 70 and 80 years old in good health.

This chain's CDR3 is CASSFPTGLAGDRANPDTQYF. The CDR3 DNA is TGTGCCAGCAGCTTCCCGACTGGACTAGCGGGGGATCGGGCGAATCCGGATACGCAGTATTTT. J is TRBJ2-3 and V is TRBV7-8, with 13 bases fitting TRBD2. Germline-derived CDR1 and CDR2 are SGHVS and FQNEAQ. The V gene end was trimmed by 3 bases and the J gene end by 6 bases; junction bases not matched to a gene: 21. The CDR3 covers 21 residues.